This TCR beta chain was identified during a study of cytomegalovirus exposure and HLA in healthy donors. The wider study: From around 180 million T cells, an earlier analysis saw 90 million to 130 million unique TCR beta sequences. Study findings and constraints: Testing in vitro showed a few CMV-associated chains specific for CMV antigens. An analysis that was carried out later associated 15,000 to 20,000 TCR beta sequences with HLA alleles at 0.05 false discovery rate. For presence/absence analyses, sequencing depth was assumed to be roughly uniform across donors.

PCR used 60 Vbeta primers and 13 Jbeta primers. Produced via immunoSEQ multiplex PCR; TCRdb's table is partial and in-frame only. The table lists 85,000 to 100,000 clones, approximately 80% of them singletons, with over 4% in the top ten. In its sample, this clone was seen a few times. The antigen remains unidentified. The length of the CDR3 is 17 residues. The V and J ends lost 5 bases and 3 bases, in that order; junction bases with no gene match: 12. Germline values: CDR1 LNHDA, CDR2 SQIVND (reference sequence). This receptor was identified in a woman in her 40s in good health and CMV-seropositive. The sample comprised PBMCs. The rearrangement uses TRBV19 and TRBJ1-5, with TRBD1 identical over 8 bases. In DNA form, the CDR3 reads TGTGCCAGTAGTCCATACCAACGGACAGGGATCAATCAGCCCCAGCATTTT. Translated, it gives CASSPYQRTGINQPQHF.